These 11 T cell receptor beta chains were sequenced from one sample in a study of cytomegalovirus exposure and HLA in healthy donors. The PCR made use of 60 Vbeta and 13 Jbeta primers. Method: immunoSEQ multiplex PCR; TCRdb's copy keeps in-frame clones and lacks some. The data show around 270,000 clones, 75% to 90% seen once. Sequenced material: PBMCs. The receptors were gathered from a girl aged 2-10 years in good health and CMV-seronegative.

This clone showed up just once. The rearrangement uses TRBV2 and TRBJ1-5; no clear D gene. The germline V gene encodes CDR1 SNHLY and CDR2 FYNNEI. The V and J ends lost 6 bases and 1 base respectively, with 16 bases between them. This CDR3 spans 16 amino acids. The DNA for the CDR3 is TGTGCCAGCAGACTAGACTCCGGCATGAGCAATCAGCCCCAGCATTTT. This gives the protein CASRLDSGMSNQPQHF.

V and J are TRBV5-1 and TRBJ2-7; 8 bases are a match to TRBD2. The germline gives CDR1 SGHRS, CDR2 YFSETQ. The trim removed 0 bases at V and 1 base at J, leaving 6 bases unmatched. The CDR3 extends over 16 amino acids. The CDR3 DNA reads TGCGCCAGCAGCTTGGCGGGCGGGGGGCTATCCTACGAGCAGTACTTC. It specifies CASSLAGGGLSYEQYF.

The rearrangement uses TRBV28 and TRBJ1-1; no clear D. The CDR3 extends over 12 amino acids. The germline CDR1 and CDR2 sequences are MDHEN and SYDVKM. V shed 7 bases and J shed 3 bases, with 9 bases lying between them. CDR3 in DNA: TGTGCCAGCAATAAACTGGACACTGAAGCTTTCTTT. Protein sequence: CASNKLDTEAFF.

The gene calls are TRBV19 and TRBJ2-5; tentative D call: TRBD2 (6 bases). The ends were cut back, 1 base at V and 4 bases at J, with 25 bases in the middle. Germline values: CDR1 LNHDA, CDR2 SQIVND (reference sequence). The length of the CDR3 is 19 residues. The CDR3 sequence: CASSIAPIAPGTDAETQYF. CDR3 sequence (DNA): TGTGCCAGTAGTATAGCACCCATCGCCCCAGGGACTGACGCAGAGACCCAGTACTTC.

The chain joins TRBV19 to TRBJ2-7, with 7 positions matching TRBD1. CDR1 and CDR2 (germline): LNHDA, SQIVND (reference sequence). This CDR3 has 15 residues. Trimming took 6 bases from V and 5 from J; bases not matched to a gene: 13. In DNA form, the CDR3 reads TGTGCCAGTAGGGTCAAAGGGGGCTCGGGCCACGAGCAGTACTTC. This sequence encodes CASRVKGGSGHEQYF.

The genes are TRBV7-9 and TRBJ2-3; TRBD1 matches 9 bases. The germline gives CDR1 SEHNR, CDR2 FQNEAQ (reference sequence). Trimming took 3 bases from V and 5 from J; bases not matched to a gene: 18. The CDR3 length is 19 residues. CDR3: CASSLLGATGGRRKDTQYF. The CDR3 region has the DNA TGTGCCAGCAGCTTGTTGGGTGCGACAGGGGGAAGGAGGAAAGATACGCAGTATTTT.

Here the CDR3 DNA reads TGCGCCAGCAGCGACCAGGGAGGGCTCTCCTACGAGCAGTACTTC. Translated: CASSDQGGLSYEQYF. This chain uses TRBV4-1 with TRBJ2-7, with TRBD2 identical over 7 bases. In germline, CDR1 is MGHRA, CDR2 YSYEKL. V dropped 5 bases and J dropped 0; count of bases not matched to a gene: 7. CDR3 length equals 15 residues.

Of note for this clone: Other DNA sequences in this specimen translate into the identical CDR3. The V and J genes are TRBV27 and TRBJ2-3, with unresolved D. The V and J ends lost 3 bases and 2 bases respectively, with 6 bases between them. CDR1 and CDR2 from the germline V gene are MNHEY and SMNVEV (reference sequence). This CDR3 comprises 13 residues. The CDR3 DNA is TGTGCCAGCAGTTTCACATACACAGATACGCAGTATTTT. It is translated as CASSFTYTDTQYF.

A remark on this clone: Other DNA sequences in this sample translate to the same CDR3. The chain links TRBV5-1 to TRBJ2-7; maybe TRBD2 (7 bases). Germline V CDR1 and CDR2: SGHRS, YFSETQ. The V end lost 0 bases, the J end lost 6 bases, and 16 bases lay between the germline ends. CDR3 size: 15 residues. CDR3 sequence reads: CASSLAVAGASEQYF. In nucleotides, the CDR3 is TGCGCCAGCAGCTTGGCCGTCGCGGGGGCAAGCGAGCAGTACTTC.

This clone was picked up one time. This chain connects TRBV4-2 to TRBJ2-5, with 11 bases identical to TRBD1. Germline V gene data show CDR1 as LGHNA and CDR2 as YNFKEQ. CDR3 length: 15 residues. Germline trimming cut 1 base from V and 3 bases from J; bases unmatched to any gene: 1. The chain's CDR3 is CASSQGTGGEETQYF. CDR3 DNA sequence: TGTGCCAGCAGCCAAGGGACAGGGGGCGAAGAGACCCAGTACTTC.

V is TRBV28 and J is TRBJ1-3, with 7 bases aligning to TRBD1. The CDR3 totals 14 residues. Germline CDR1 reads MDHEN; CDR2 reads SYDVKM. V shed 3 bases, J shed 2 bases, and the junction held 1 base outside the gene matches. The CDR3 region has the DNA TGTGCCAGCAGTTTTCAGGGGGCTGGAAACACCATATATTTT. This codes for CASSFQGAGNTIYF. The full variable domain, in which reference TRBV28 and TRBJ1-3 provide the parts outside the CDR3, is DVKVTQSSRYLVKRTGEKVFLECVQDMDHENMFWYRQDPGLGLRLIYFSYDVKMKEKGDIPEGYSVSREKKERFSLILESASTNQTSMYLCASSFQGAGNTIYFGEGSWLTVV.